This T cell receptor beta chain was found in a study of shared clonotypes between healthy human individuals. The CDR3 extends over 15 amino acids. Germline trimming cut 5 bases from V and 6 bases from J; bases unmatched to any gene: 12. Germline CDR1 reads ENHRY; CDR2 reads SYGVKD. Every subset's genomic DNA went evenly onto several immunoSEQ plates. Generated by immunoSEQ multiplex PCR, the TCRdb table keeps only in-frame clones and is missing some. The table has about half a million clones, more than 65% seen once; the top ten hold more than 9.5%. The table lists this clone with a count of one. Its target is unknown. Whole-study findings and limits: In having few donors, the study represented limited genetic and exposure-history diversity.

The V gene is TRBV10-3, the J gene TRBJ2-7; 8 nucleotides match TRBD2. This sequence was found in a middle-aged woman in good health. Some clones in this sample may be carry-over from other donors' samples. Sequenced input: PBMCs. The CDR3: CAISSSPAGAPEQYF. The CDR3 coding sequence is TGTGCCATCAGTTCCTCTCCAGCGGGAGCCCCCGAGCAGTACTTC.